This TCR beta chain was identified in a study of cytomegalovirus exposure and HLA in healthy donors. Study as a whole: In an early release, HLA-typed donors contributed tens of millions of unique TCR sequences. Regarding the study as a whole: Follow-up analysis later connected one missense variant in DCLRE1C with trimming of TCR beta V- and J-genes.

Researchers ran the PCR with 60 Vbeta and 13 Jbeta primers. Profiled with immunoSEQ multiplex PCR; TCRdb holds only in-frame clones, not every one. The sample lists some 150,000 clones; about 85% were seen once. The CDR3 spans 17 residues. CDR1 and CDR2 from the germline V gene are SGHNT and YYREEE (reference sequence). J lost 2 bases, V lost 3 bases, and 10 bases had no gene match. Comment on this clone: As yet, its antigen is unknown.

The gene calls are TRBV5-4 and TRBJ2-1, with TRBD2 matching over 8 bases. Source material: PBMCs. This TCR came from a boy aged 2 to 10 in good health and CMV-seronegative. CDR3 DNA: TGTGCCAGCAGCTATGAGGGCGGGAGGACCACCTACAATGAGCAGTTCTTC. This translates into CASSYEGGRTTYNEQFF.